This TCR beta chain was profiled in a study of T cell responses to AZD1222 COVID-19 vaccine. Germline V lookup: CDR1 MNHEY, CDR2 SMNVEV (reference sequence). The CDR3 consists of 15 residues. Trimming cost V 5 bases and J 8 bases; bases outside gene matches: 11. Only in-frame clones appear in the TCRdb table, and some are missing; sequencing was by immunoSEQ multiplex PCR. The repertoire includes approximately 140,000 clones, 75% to 95% of them detected once, and more than 1.3% sits in the top ten. Comments on this clone: Its target is not known.

The study, taken as a whole, reports: Following two doses of AZD1222, Spike-specific TCR breadth and depth rose.

The receptor's source is an adult in good health. The chain uses TRBV27 and TRBJ2-3; 9 nucleotides match TRBD1. Specimen: peripheral blood, collected on day 0 of AZD1222 vaccination. Here the CDR3 reads CASSLTGGGLATQYF. In DNA form, the CDR3 reads TGTGCCAGCAGTCTTACAGGGGGCGGGTTGGCTACGCAGTATTTT.